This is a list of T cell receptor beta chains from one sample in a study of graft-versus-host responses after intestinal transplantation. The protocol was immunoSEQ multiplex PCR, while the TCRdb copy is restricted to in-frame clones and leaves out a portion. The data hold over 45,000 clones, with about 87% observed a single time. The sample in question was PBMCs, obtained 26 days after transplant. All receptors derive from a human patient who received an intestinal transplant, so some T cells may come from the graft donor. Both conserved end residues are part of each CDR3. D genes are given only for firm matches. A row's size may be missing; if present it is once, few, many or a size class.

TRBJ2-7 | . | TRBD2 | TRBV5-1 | CASHGGGLGPYEQYF | TGCGCCAGCCATGGAGGGGGACTAGGACCCTACGAGCAGTACTTC
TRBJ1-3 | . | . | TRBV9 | CASSVDGGTGNTIYF | TGTGCCAGCAGCGTAGATGGAGGGACTGGAAACACCATATATTTT
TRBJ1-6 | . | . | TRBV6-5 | CASSYKLAPLHF | TGTGCCAGCAGTTACAAGCTAGCACCCCTCCACTTT
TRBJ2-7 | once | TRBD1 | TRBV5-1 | CASSLAGTGLNYEQYF | TGCGCCAGCAGCTTGGCCGGGACAGGCCTAAACTACGAGCAGTACTTC
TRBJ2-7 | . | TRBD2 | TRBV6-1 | CASSHLAGAYEQYF | TGTGCCAGCAGTCACCTAGCGGGAGCCTACGAGCAGTACTTC
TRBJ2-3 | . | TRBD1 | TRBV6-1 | CASSGGTGGTDTQYF | TGTGCCAGCAGCGGAGGGACAGGTGGCACAGATACGCAGTATTTT
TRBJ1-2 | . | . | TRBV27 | CASSLGGGDGYTF | TGTGCCAGCAGTTTAGGTGGAGGGGATGGCTACACCTTC
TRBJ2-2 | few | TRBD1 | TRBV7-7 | CASSLETGTGELFF | TGTGCTAGCAGCTTAGAGACAGGGACCGGGGAGCTGTTTTTT
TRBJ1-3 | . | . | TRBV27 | CASSFQGGSGNTIYF | TGTGCCAGCAGTTTTCAGGGAGGTTCTGGAAACACCATATATTTT
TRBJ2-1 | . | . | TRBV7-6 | CASSLGAGSYNEQFF | TGTGCCAGCAGCTTAGGTGCAGGGTCCTACAATGAGCAGTTCTTC
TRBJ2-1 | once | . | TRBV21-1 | CASRGQGAWYNEQFF | TGTGCCAGCAGAGGACAGGGGGCCTGGTACAATGAGCAGTTCTTC
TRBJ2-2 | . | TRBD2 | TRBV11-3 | CASSPKHTSGPRMGELFF | TGTGCCAGCAGCCCTAAGCACACTAGCGGGCCTCGGATGGGGGAGCTGTTTTTT
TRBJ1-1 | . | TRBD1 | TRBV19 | CASSRRGPDTEAFF | TGTGCCAGTTCCCGCAGGGGGCCGGACACTGAAGCTTTCTTT
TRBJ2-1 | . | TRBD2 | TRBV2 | CASSGWGRDYEPESSYNEQFF | TGTGCCAGCAGTGGCTGGGGCCGGGACTACGAACCCGAAAGCTCCTACAATGAGCAGTTCTTC
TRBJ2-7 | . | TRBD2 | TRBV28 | CASSLASGNAYEQYF | TGTGCCAGCAGTTTGGCTAGCGGAAATGCCTACGAGCAGTACTTC
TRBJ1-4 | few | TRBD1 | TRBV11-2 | CASSYTGQGNEKLFF | TGTGCCAGCAGCTATACGGGACAGGGTAATGAAAAACTGTTTTTT
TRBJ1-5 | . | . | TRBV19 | CASSIYQGSGNQPQHF | TGTGCCAGTAGTATCTATCAGGGATCGGGTAATCAGCCCCAGCATTTT
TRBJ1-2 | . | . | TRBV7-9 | CASSSDSFLNYGYTF | TGTGCCAGCAGCTCGGACAGCTTCTTGAACTATGGCTACACCTTC
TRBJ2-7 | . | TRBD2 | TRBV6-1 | CASRSGLAVYEQYF | TGTGCCAGCAGGTCGGGACTAGCGGTCTACGAGCAGTACTTC
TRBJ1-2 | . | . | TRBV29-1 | CSVALREGANYGYTF | TGCAGCGTTGCCCTAAGGGAGGGGGCTAACTATGGCTACACCTTC
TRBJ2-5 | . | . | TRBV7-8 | CASSLVGGRETQYF | TGTGCCAGCAGCTTAGTAGGGGGACGAGAGACCCAGTACTTC
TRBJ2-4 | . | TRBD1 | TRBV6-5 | CASSPKDREADIQYF | TGTGCCAGCAGCCCAAAGGACAGGGAGGCTGACATTCAGTACTTC
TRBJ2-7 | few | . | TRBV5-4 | CASSLAGTVGEQYF | TGTGCCAGCAGCTTGGCGGGGACTGTGGGCGAGCAGTACTTC
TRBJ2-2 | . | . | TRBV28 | CASRTGNTGELFF | TGTGCCAGCAGAACAGGGAACACCGGGGAGCTGTTTTTT
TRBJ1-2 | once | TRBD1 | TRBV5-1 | CASSSLKTGGPSGYTF | TGCGCCAGCAGCTCCCTTAAGACAGGGGGCCCCTCTGGCTACACCTTC
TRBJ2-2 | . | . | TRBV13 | CASSLRQGGTGELFF | TGTGCCAGCAGCTTAAGACAGGGAGGCACCGGGGAGCTGTTTTTT
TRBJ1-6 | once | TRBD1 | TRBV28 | CASSPGQGQSYNSPLHF | TGTGCCAGCAGTCCCGGACAGGGGCAATCCTATAATTCACCCCTCCACTTT
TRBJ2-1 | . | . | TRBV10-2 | CASRLADPYNEQFF | TGCGCCAGCCGTTTAGCGGACCCCTACAATGAGCAGTTCTTC
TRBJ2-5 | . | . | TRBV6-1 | CASSEFWGRELQETQYF | TGTGCCAGCAGTGAATTCTGGGGGCGAGAACTACAAGAGACCCAGTACTTC
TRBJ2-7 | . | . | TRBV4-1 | CASSQVGGLPWYF | TGCGCCAGCAGCCAAGTTGGCGGACTGCCCTGGTACTTC
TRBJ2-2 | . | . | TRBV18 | CASSPGTGQKTGELFF | TGTGCCAGCTCACCAGGCACCGGACAGAAAACCGGGGAGCTGTTTTTT
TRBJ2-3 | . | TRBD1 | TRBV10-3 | CAISDGQGGTDTQYF | TGTGCCATCAGTGACGGTCAGGGGGGCACAGATACGCAGTATTTT
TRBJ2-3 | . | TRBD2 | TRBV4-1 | CASSQEFPGGVYTQYF | TGCGCCAGCAGCCAAGAATTCCCGGGGGGGGTGTATACGCAGTATTTT
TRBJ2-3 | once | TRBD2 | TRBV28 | CASRKNGGAVADTQYF | TGTGCCAGCAGGAAGAACGGGGGGGCCGTTGCAGATACGCAGTATTTT
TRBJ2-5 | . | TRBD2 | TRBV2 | CASSEARGQETQYF | TGTGCCAGCAGTGAAGCGCGGGGGCAAGAGACCCAGTACTTC
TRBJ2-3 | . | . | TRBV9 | CASSVESSPTDTQYF | TGTGCCAGCAGCGTAGAATCTAGTCCCACAGATACGCAGTATTTT
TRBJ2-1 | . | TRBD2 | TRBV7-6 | CASSRLAGGPSSYNEQFF | TGTGCCAGCAGCCGGCTAGCGGGGGGCCCTAGCTCCTACAATGAGCAGTTCTTC